A selection of T cell receptor beta chains follows, all from one sample in a study of T cell responses to AZD1222 COVID-19 vaccine. TCRdb keeps only in-frame clones here, not all; method: immunoSEQ multiplex PCR. The sample holds roughly 80,000 clones; roughly 90% are singletons and the top ten take around 4.5%. Sequencing was performed on peripheral blood, taken on day 0 of MenACWY control vaccination. The receptors shown here come from an adult in good health. The CDR3 runs from the conserved cysteine through the conserved F or W. D genes are given only for firm matches. Size is stated for part of the rows, as once, few or many counts, or as a class when the clone is expanded.

J gene | clone size | D gene | V gene | CDR3 protein | CDR3 DNA
TRBJ2-5 | . | TRBD2 | TRBV7-2 | CASSSSWGGAGEETQYF | TGTGCCAGCAGCTCATCCTGGGGGGGAGCGGGAGAAGAGACCCAGTACTTC
TRBJ2-2 | . | . | TRBV28 | CASSFGGQGGAGELFF | TGTGCCAGCAGTTTTGGTGGCCAAGGAGGCGCCGGGGAGCTGTTTTTT
TRBJ1-5 | . | TRBD1 | TRBV28 | CASYSTGTMGYSNQPQHF | TGTGCCAGCTACTCGACAGGGACAATGGGATATAGCAATCAGCCCCAGCATTTT
TRBJ1-2 | . | . | TRBV5-1 | CASSSDSLWGYTF | TGCGCCAGCAGCTCCGACAGTTTGTGGGGCTACACCTTC
TRBJ2-3 | . | . | TRBV28 | CASSLGLSTDTQYF | TGTGCCAGCAGTTTGGGGCTCAGCACAGATACGCAGTATTTT
TRBJ1-5 | . | . | TRBV28 | CASSLIRRHGRGGGSNQPQHF | TGTGCCAGCAGTTTAATTCGCCGACACGGTCGGGGAGGTGGAAGCAATCAGCCCCAGCATTTT
TRBJ1-1 | once | . | TRBV19 | CASKGLGEAFF | TGTGCCAGTAAGGGTTTGGGTGAAGCTTTCTTT
TRBJ1-1 | . | . | TRBV5-6 | CASSLDNTEAFF | TGTGCCAGCAGCCTCGACAACACTGAAGCTTTCTTT
TRBJ2-7 | . | TRBD1 | TRBV3-1/TRBV3-2 | CASSQAGTEYYEQYF | TGTGCCAGCAGCCAAGCCGGGACAGAATACTACGAGCAGTACTTC
TRBJ1-1 | . | . | TRBV14 | CASSILGTKNTEAFF | TGTGCCAGCAGCATCCTGGGGACCAAGAACACTGAAGCTTTCTTT
TRBJ2-7 | once | . | TRBV5-4 | CASSRPGLGEDEQYF | TGTGCCAGCAGCAGACCGGGCTTGGGGGAGGACGAGCAGTACTTC
TRBJ1-5 | once | . | TRBV2 | CASSEARGARQPQHF | TGTGCCAGCAGTGAAGCCCGGGGGGCCCGGCAGCCCCAGCATTTT
TRBJ1-2 | . | . | TRBV14 | CASSQAGFYGYTF | TGTGCCAGCAGCCAAGCCGGCTTCTATGGCTACACCTTC
TRBJ1-1 | . | TRBD1 | TRBV7-9 | CASSRTGQGLEAFF | TGTGCCAGCAGCCGAACCGGACAGGGACTTGAAGCTTTCTTT
TRBJ2-7 | . | . | TRBV10-2 | CASRDGPYEQYF | TGCGCCAGCAGGGACGGACCCTACGAGCAGTACTTC
TRBJ2-7 | medium-sized | . | TRBV18 | CASSRAYEQYF | TGTGCCAGCTCAAGGGCCTACGAGCAGTACTTC
TRBJ1-2 | . | . | TRBV6-5 | CASSRFRREGYTF | TGTGCCAGCAGTCGCTTCAGGCGGGAAGGCTACACCTTC
TRBJ2-7 | . | . | TRBV7-2 | CASSQITPGPLNYEQYF | TGTGCCAGCAGCCAAATTACACCGGGACCCCTCAACTACGAGCAGTACTTC
TRBJ2-2 | once | TRBD2 | TRBV28 | CASSSRLAVNTGELFF | TGTGCCAGCAGTTCCCGACTAGCGGTGAACACCGGGGAGCTGTTTTTT
TRBJ2-7 | . | . | TRBV6-6 | CASSSNYEQYF | TGTGCCAGCAGTTCGAACTACGAGCAGTACTTC
TRBJ1-1 | medium-sized | . | TRBV27 | CASSERGTNTEAFF | TGTGCCAGCAGTGAAAGGGGAACGAACACTGAAGCTTTCTTT
TRBJ1-2 | once | . | TRBV30 | CAWSADRPLEGTHGYTF | TGTGCCTGGAGTGCGGACCGGCCTTTGGAGGGGACCCACGGCTACACCTTC
TRBJ1-2 | . | . | TRBV9 | CASSYENYGYTF | TGTGCCAGCAGTTATGAGAACTATGGCTACACCTTC
TRBJ1-2 | . | . | TRBV7-3 | CASSFGRVYGYTF | TGTGCCAGCAGCTTTGGCAGAGTCTATGGCTACACCTTC
TRBJ1-3 | . | . | TRBV20-1 | CSARSGNTIYF | TGCAGTGCTAGATCTGGAAACACCATATATTTT
TRBJ2-3 | . | . | TRBV5-1 | CASSPGSLGQGTQYF | TGCGCCAGCAGCCCGGGGTCATTAGGCCAGGGTACGCAGTATTTT
TRBJ1-1 | . | . | TRBV11-2 | CASSLTRDTEAFF | TGTGCCAGCAGCTTAACCCGTGACACTGAAGCTTTCTTT
TRBJ2-5 | once | TRBD1 | TRBV7-6 | CASSSTWTGKWETQYF | TGTGCCAGCAGCTCCACGTGGACAGGGAAGTGGGAGACCCAGTACTTC
TRBJ2-1 | . | . | TRBV6-5 | CASSTLTNFNEQFF | TGTGCCAGCAGTACGTTGACCAATTTCAATGAGCAGTTCTTC
TRBJ1-2 | . | . | TRBV30 | CAWGWHNYGYTF | TGTGCCTGGGGTTGGCATAACTATGGCTACACCTTC
TRBJ2-2 | . | . | TRBV29-1 | CSARTRVDTGELFF | TGCAGCGCCAGGACACGGGTGGACACCGGGGAGCTGTTTTTT
TRBJ2-5 | . | TRBD1 | TRBV18 | CASSPRGTVQETQYF | TGTGCCAGCTCACCCAGGGGGACAGTACAAGAGACCCAGTACTTC
TRBJ1-5 | once | . | TRBV12-3/TRBV12-4 | CASMGRGQPQHF | TGTGCCAGCATGGGTAGGGGTCAGCCCCAGCATTTT
TRBJ1-2 | once | TRBD1 | TRBV19 | CASSTLAGTGEYGYTF | TGTGCCAGTAGTACCCTAGCCGGGACAGGAGAATATGGCTACACCTTC
TRBJ1-1 | . | . | TRBV28 | CASSLDLNTEAFF | TGTGCCAGCAGTTTAGACTTGAACACTGAAGCTTTCTTT
TRBJ1-5 | . | TRBD1 | TRBV5-5 | CASSPTGDGQPQHF | TGTGCCAGCAGCCCCACAGGGGATGGGCAGCCCCAGCATTTT
TRBJ2-1 | . | . | TRBV6-5 | CASSYSRRGGNEQFF | TGTGCCAGCAGTTACTCGCGCAGGGGAGGGAATGAGCAGTTCTTC
TRBJ1-1 | . | TRBD1 | TRBV19 | CASSTWTGGRKDTEAFF | TGTGCCAGTAGTACTTGGACAGGGGGCAGGAAAGACACTGAAGCTTTCTTT
TRBJ1-4 | . | . | TRBV27 | CASSVTGWGEKLFF | TGTGCCAGCAGTGTGACAGGTTGGGGTGAAAAACTGTTTTTT
TRBJ2-7 | . | . | TRBV4-1 | CASSQATALGSNEQYF | TGCGCCAGCAGCCAAGCGACTGCTCTGGGAAGTAACGAGCAGTACTTC